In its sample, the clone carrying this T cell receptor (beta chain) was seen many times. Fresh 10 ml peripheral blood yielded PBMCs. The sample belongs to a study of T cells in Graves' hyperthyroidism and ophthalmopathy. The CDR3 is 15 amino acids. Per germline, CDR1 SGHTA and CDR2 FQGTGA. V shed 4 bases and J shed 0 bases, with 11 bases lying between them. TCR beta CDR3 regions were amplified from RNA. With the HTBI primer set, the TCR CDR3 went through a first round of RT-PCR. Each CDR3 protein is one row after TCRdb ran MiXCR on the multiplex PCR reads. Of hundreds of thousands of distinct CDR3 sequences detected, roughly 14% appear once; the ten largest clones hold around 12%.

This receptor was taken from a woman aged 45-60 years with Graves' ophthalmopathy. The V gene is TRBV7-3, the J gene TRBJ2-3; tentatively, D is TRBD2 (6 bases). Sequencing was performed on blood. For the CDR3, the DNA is TGTGCCAGCAGCTCCGGGACTTCTAGCACAGATACGCAGTATTTT. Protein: CASSSGTSSTDTQYF.